One and the same sample provided the 32 T cell receptor beta chains below, sequenced in a study of blood T cell repertoires in COVID-19. Profiling relied on immunoSEQ multiplex PCR, and the TCRdb table lists in-frame clones only, not all of them. The sample yields 120,000 or so clones, about 90% seen once. Sequenced input: peripheral blood. These receptors were collected from a woman aged 60-75 years with acute or convalescent COVID-19.

This clone has just a few counts. As DNA, the CDR3 is TGTGCCAGCAGCGATCGAGGGAAGAGCTCCTACAATGAGCAGTTCTTC. Protein product: CASSDRGKSSYNEQFF. The V and J genes are TRBV5-4 and TRBJ2-1, with a tentative D call TRBD2 (5 bases). CDR1 is SGHNT, CDR2 YYREEE, per germline (reference sequence). V lost 4 bases and J lost 0, with 14 bases in between. CDR3 size: 16 residues.

The gene calls are TRBV13 and TRBJ2-2; 7 bases align to TRBD2. Germline lookup yields CDR1 PRHDT and CDR2 FYEKMQ (reference sequence). The CDR3 covers 18 residues. The trim removed 5 bases at V and 4 bases at J, leaving 16 bases unmatched. CDR3 region: CASSLTGGSYSGTGELFF. The CDR3 DNA reads TGTGCCAGCAGCCTTACGGGCGGGAGTTATTCGGGCACCGGGGAGCTGTTTTTT.

This chain connects TRBV10-3 to TRBJ2-2, with 9 bases fitting TRBD1. Germline trimming cut 6 bases from V and 5 bases from J; bases unmatched to any gene: 10. CDR3 length: 16 amino acids. The germline CDR1 and CDR2 sequences are ENHRY and SYGVKD. The CDR3: CAISHGGQGETGELFF. The CDR3 coding sequence is TGTGCCATCAGCCATGGGGGACAGGGAGAAACCGGGGAGCTGTTTTTT.

The chain links TRBV7-8 to TRBJ1-3; perhaps TRBD1 as D (5 bases). Trimming took 5 bases from V and 0 from J, leaving 11 bases between them. The germline CDR1 and CDR2 sequences are SGHVS and FQNEAQ. This CDR3 has 15 residues. CDR3 bases: TGTGCCAGCAGCGGAGGGACTCACTCTGGAAACACCATATATTTT. This translates into CASSGGTHSGNTIYF. The full variable domain, its missing parts supplied by reference TRBV7-8 and TRBJ1-3, is GAGVSQSPRYKVAKRGQDVALRCDPISGHVSLFWYQQALGQGPEFLTYFQNEAQLDKSGLPSDRFFAERPEGSVSTLKIQRTQQEDSAVYLCASSGGTHSGNTIYFGEGSWLTVV.

This chain links TRBV27 with TRBJ2-2, with D perhaps TRBD2 (5 bases). The CDR3 totals 14 residues. Germline V CDR1 and CDR2: MNHEY, SMNVEV (reference sequence). V was trimmed by 6 bases and J by 5 bases, leaving 13 bases between them. Here the CDR3 DNA reads TGTGCCAGCAGCCTGAGGGTAACTACCGGGGAGCTGTTTTTT. Translation: CASSLRVTTGELFF.

The chain is built from TRBV3-1 (or the pseudogene TRBV3-2) and TRBJ2-1; 12 bases map to TRBD2. Trimming removed 6 bases from V and 8 bases from J; junction bases left unmatched: 8. The CDR3 sequence is 15 residues long. Germline values: CDR1 LGHDT, CDR2 YNNKEL (reference sequence). The CDR3 bases are TGTGCCAGCAGGCTGACTAGCGGGAGTGTGGATGAGCAGTTCTTC. Protein sequence: CASRLTSGSVDEQFF.

The rearrangement joins TRBV6-5 to TRBJ2-3; 8 bases map to TRBD1. CDR1 and CDR2 from the germline V gene are MNHEY and SVGAGI. CDR3 length equals 14 residues. V dropped 4 bases and J dropped 2; count of bases not matched to a gene: 2. CDR3 nucleotides: TGTGCCAGCAGTTGGGACAGGCTCACAGATACGCAGTATTTT. Protein: CASSWDRLTDTQYF.

As for this clone: No conserved phenylalanine or tryptophan is present at the end of the CDR3, so a read error is the likely explanation. The DNA is left out, because the CDR3 cannot be placed on it with certainty; the CDR3 is given as TCRdb lists it. The gene calls are TRBV28 and TRBJ1-1; the table's D gene call, TRBD1, was not cross checked with the DNA. The CDR3 length equals 13 residues, ends included. Germline V gene sequence: CDR1 MDHEN, CDR2 SYDVKM. CDR3 amino acids: CASSRQVPGQGLL.

The rearrangement uses TRBV5-1 and TRBJ2-7; 7 bases align to TRBD2. Germline CDR1 reads SGHRS; CDR2 reads YFSETQ. This CDR3 has 13 residues. Trimming removed 7 bases from V and 7 bases from J; junction bases left unmatched: 11. CDR3 bases: TGCGCCAGCGGCTGGGAGGGGTCAGGGGAGCAGTACTTC. Translation gives CASGWEGSGEQYF.

This clone was detected only a few times. The chain employs TRBV12-3 or TRBV12-4 and TRBJ1-2, with no clear D. The germline V and J ends were trimmed by 5 bases and 7 bases, with 11 bases remaining between them. The CDR3 has 12 amino acids. CDR3 sequence reads: CASSRAAPGYTF. CDR3 sequence (DNA): TGTGCCAGCAGTCGCGCTGCCCCTGGCTACACCTTC.

The rearrangement links TRBV6-6 to TRBJ1-5; D is perhaps TRBD1 (6 bases). The ends were cut back, 6 bases at V and 4 bases at J, with 16 bases in the middle. Germline loops: CDR1 MNHNY, CDR2 SVGAGI (reference sequence). The CDR3 extends over 15 amino acids. Here the CDR3 reads CASSPPQGWNQPQHF. The CDR3 nucleotides read TGTGCCAGCAGCCCCCCACAGGGCTGGAATCAGCCCCAGCATTTT.

The chain is built from TRBV4-1 and TRBJ1-1, with a weak D call TRBD1 (6 bases). Trimming took 8 bases from V and 4 from J, leaving 17 bases between them. CDR3 length equals 14 residues. Germline assignment: CDR1 MGHRA and CDR2 YSYEKL. CDR3 nucleotides: TGCGCCAGCCGGGGGGGCCTTCGAGGCACTGAAGCTTTCTTT. Its translation: CASRGGLRGTEAFF.

The J gene is TRBJ2-2, the V gene TRBV7-9; D uncertain. The CDR3 is 12 amino acids. The V gene's germline CDR1 is SEHNR and CDR2 FQNEAQ (reference sequence). Trimming took off 5 bases at V and 4 bases at J, with 5 bases between the two ends. The CDR3 sequence is CASSRSTGELFF. The DNA for the CDR3 is TGTGCCAGCAGCCGCAGCACCGGGGAGCTGTTTTTT.

The chain employs TRBV9 and TRBJ1-3, with TRBD1 as a possible D gene (6 bases). The CDR3 length is 15 residues. The germline CDR1 and CDR2 sequences are SGDLS and YYNGEE. V shed 4 bases and J shed 0 bases, with 11 bases lying between them. The CDR3: CASSKGESSGNTIYF. DNA for the CDR3: TGTGCCAGCAGCAAGGGGGAAAGCTCTGGAAACACCATATATTTT.

V usage is TRBV6-4 and J usage is TRBJ2-3, with 7 bases aligning to TRBD2. The CDR3 consists of 13 residues. Trimming at V came to 5 bases and at J to 5 bases, leaving 4 bases not matched to a gene. From germline, CDR1 is MRHNA and CDR2 SNTAGT. In DNA, the CDR3 is TGTGCCAGCAGTCTAGCGGCTGGAGATACGCAGTATTTT. It is translated as CASSLAAGDTQYF.

This clone appeared once. The sample has other DNA sequences that encode this CDR3 too. The chain is built from TRBV5-1 and TRBJ1-5; tentative D call: TRBD1 (5 bases). The CDR3 loop spans 14 amino acids. Trimming took off 0 bases at V and 7 bases at J, with 11 bases between the two ends. Germline V gene lookup returns CDR1 SGHRS and CDR2 YFSETQ. CDR3 nucleotides: TGCGCCAGCAGCTTGGACTCAGGGAAGCAGCCCCAGCATTTT. It specifies CASSLDSGKQPQHF.

The chain joins TRBV5-1 to TRBJ1-1; no reliable D call. With 0 bases removed from V and 6 bases from J, the gap between germline ends came to 9 bases. This CDR3 is built from 13 residues. CDR1 is SGHRS and CDR2 is YFSETQ in the germline V gene. The CDR3 DNA reads as TGCGCCAGCAGCTTGGCCGAGTCTTCTGAAGCTTTCTTT. It codes for CASSLAESSEAFF.

V usage is TRBV10-3 and J usage is TRBJ2-7; D perhaps matches TRBD1 (6 bases). The germline gives CDR1 ENHRY, CDR2 SYGVKD. The CDR3 length is 14 residues. V lost 8 bases and J 2 bases, leaving 16 bases between the germline ends. CDR3 protein: CAIGARGGPYEQYV. The CDR3 coding sequence is TGTGCCATCGGGGCTCGTGGGGGCCCCTACGAGCAGTACGTC.

V and J are TRBV7-9 and TRBJ2-3; TRBD2 aligns across 10 bases. Germline trimming cut 2 bases from V and 1 base from J; bases unmatched to any gene: 3. The CDR3 length is 16 residues. Per the germline V gene, CDR1 is SEHNR and CDR2 is FQNEAQ (reference sequence). CDR3 loop: CASSLSGTSGTDTQYF. The CDR3 DNA reads TGTGCCAGCAGCTTATCCGGGACTAGCGGCACAGATACGCAGTATTTT.

The rearrangement joins TRBV30 to TRBJ1-2; perhaps TRBD1 as D (6 bases). V lost 8 bases and J lost 3, with 7 bases in between. There are 10 residues in the CDR3. Germline CDR1 and CDR2: GTSNPN and SVGIG (reference sequence). The CDR3 region is CAEGDYGYTF. CDR3 DNA: TGTGCCGAGGGGGACTATGGCTACACCTTC.

The V and J genes are TRBV11-2 and TRBJ2-2; no clear D gene. Per the germline V gene, CDR1 is SGHAT and CDR2 is FQNNGV. V lost 6 bases, J lost 0 bases, and 11 bases lay in between. The CDR3 runs 15 residues. The DNA for the CDR3 is TGTGCCAGCAGGGTTACACAGACGAACACCGGGGAGCTGTTTTTT. Amino acids: CASRVTQTNTGELFF.

J is TRBJ1-1 and V is TRBV7-9; D ambiguous. CDR1 and CDR2 from the germline V gene are SEHNR and FQNEAQ (reference sequence). V shed 5 bases and J shed 1 base, with 17 bases lying between them. CDR3 length: 16 amino acids. The CDR3, as DNA: TGTGCCAGCAGCACCCGCCTCAACCTAGGGAACACTGAAGCTTTCTTT. This encodes CASSTRLNLGNTEAFF. The complete variable domain, with remaining parts taken from reference TRBV7-9 and TRBJ1-1, reads DTGVSQNPRHKITKRGQNVTFRCDPISEHNRLYWYRQTLGQGPEFLTYFQNEAQLEKSRLLSDRFSAERPKGSFSTLEIQRTEQGDSAMYLCASSTRLNLGNTEAFFGQGTRLTVV.

This clone was seen only once. This chain uses TRBV7-2 with TRBJ2-1; 12 bases align to TRBD2. This CDR3 comprises 17 residues. In germline, CDR1 is SGHTA, CDR2 FQGNSA. Germline trimming cut 4 bases from V and 6 bases from J; bases unmatched to any gene: 10. The CDR3 DNA reads TGTGCCAGCAGCTCCATTCAGACTAGCGGGAGTCGCAATGAGCAGTTCTTC. Encoded protein: CASSSIQTSGSRNEQFF.

This clone was detected ten times or more. The chain uses TRBV7-9 and TRBJ2-2, with D possibly being TRBD1 (5 bases). Deletions cut 3 bases from V and 2 bases from J, with 7 bases between. The CDR3 is made up of 14 amino acids. Germline V CDR1 and CDR2: SEHNR, FQNEAQ (reference sequence). CDR3 bases: TGTGCCAGCAGCTTCGACAGAAACACCGGGGAGCTGTTTTTT. As protein: CASSFDRNTGELFF.

The chain combines TRBV28 with TRBJ2-7; D might be TRBD2 (5 bases). Between the trimmed V and J ends, which lost 6 bases and 3 bases, there was a span of 6 bases. This CDR3 region has 11 residues. The germline gives CDR1 MDHEN, CDR2 SYDVKM. CDR3 sequence (DNA): TGTGCCAGCAGCCGGGACTACGAGCAGTACTTC. It yields the protein CASSRDYEQYF.

The gene calls are TRBV2 and TRBJ1-4; 8 bases line up with TRBD1. CDR1 is SNHLY and CDR2 is FYNNEI in the germline V gene. The V segment lost 3 bases and the J segment 5 bases; nucleotides outside the gene matches: 5. The CDR3 has 15 residues. CDR3 nucleotide sequence: TGTGCCAGCAGTGAGAGGAGACAGGGGAATGAAAAACTGTTTTTT. Its translation: CASSERRQGNEKLFF. Full variable domain (remainder filled in from reference TRBV2 and TRBJ1-4): EPEVTQTPSHQVTQMGQEVILRCVPISNHLYFYWYRQILGQKVEFLVSFYNNEISEKSEIFDDQFSVERPDGSNFTLKIRSTKLEDSAMYFCASSERRQGNEKLFFGSGTQLSVL.

The chain uses TRBV6-5 and TRBJ2-1; 9 positions agree with TRBD1. The germline V gene encodes CDR1 MNHEY and CDR2 SVGAGI. V gave up 5 bases and J gave up 9 bases; unmatched junction bases: 8. CDR3 length: 14 residues. Written as DNA, the CDR3 is TGTGCCAGCAGTCCCGGACAGGGGATCGCTGAGCAGTTCTTC. It yields the protein CASSPGQGIAEQFF.

The V call is TRBV6-5, the J call TRBJ1-5, with D tentatively TRBD1 (6 bases). The V end lost 7 bases, the J end lost 5 bases, and 15 bases lay between the germline ends. Germline V CDR1 and CDR2: MNHEY, SVGAGI. CDR3 length: 14 residues. CDR3 protein: CASTTAGGHQPQHF. The CDR3, as DNA: TGTGCCAGCACCACGGCGGGGGGCCATCAGCCCCAGCATTTT.

This clone came up a few times. This sequence joins TRBV6-6 and TRBJ1-3; maybe TRBD1 (6 bases). Germline V gives CDR1 MNHNY, CDR2 SVGAGI (reference sequence). Trimming shortened V by 0 bases and J by 1 base, and 7 bases separated the two germline ends. This CDR3 has 15 amino acids. The CDR3 spells CASSYSTGSGNTIYF. In DNA, the CDR3 is TGTGCCAGCAGTTACTCCACAGGGTCTGGAAACACCATATATTTT.

The gene calls are TRBV6-5 and TRBJ2-7, with TRBD2 as a possible D gene (6 bases). Germline V CDR1 and CDR2: MNHEY, SVGAGI. V lost 6 bases and J lost 3, with 9 bases in between. CDR3 size: 12 residues. DNA of the CDR3: TGTGCCAGCAGCGCGGGGCTCTACGAGCAGTACGTC. Translated, it gives CASSAGLYEQYV.

This clone was recorded only once. The chain combines TRBV5-4 with TRBJ2-1; 8 positions agree with TRBD2. V was clipped by 4 bases and J by 4 bases; unmatched bases: 13. This CDR3 has 17 residues. The germline gives CDR1 SGHNT, CDR2 YYREEE (reference sequence). The DNA for the CDR3 is TGTGCCAGCAGCCAAGGACTAGCCCCAGAAGAATACAATGAGCAGTTCTTC. It yields the protein CASSQGLAPEEYNEQFF.

V gene TRBV2 combines with J gene TRBJ2-7; 10 nucleotides line up with TRBD2. The V gene end was trimmed by 6 bases and the J gene end by 1 base; junction bases not matched to a gene: 6. The CDR3 extends over 15 amino acids. Germline-derived CDR1 and CDR2 are SNHLY and FYNNEI. Here the CDR3 reads CASRASGRGSYEQYV. The CDR3 DNA is TGTGCCAGCAGGGCTAGCGGGAGAGGGTCCTACGAGCAGTACGTC.